These 9 T cell receptor beta chains were all obtained from the same sample, sequenced in a study of beta chain features in type 1 diabetes. Study outcomes and limitations: Type 1 diabetes patients had TCRB CDR3s that were shorter (moderately but significantly so) in all four CD4+ subsets.

Expressed TCRB transcripts were sequenced because the entire RNA isolate underwent reverse transcription. Repertoires were generated with immunoSEQ multiplex PCR, while TCRdb's copy carries only in-frame clones and drops some. The table lists more than 200,000 clones, 16% of them singletons, with about 0.078% in the top ten. These TCRs' antigens remain unknown. The source material was naive CD4+ T cells from blood. The origin of the receptors is a man aged 25-40 years with type 1 diabetes.

This clone was counted ten times or more. V usage is TRBV29-1 and J usage is TRBJ2-7; TRBD1 agrees at 8 bases. J lost 4 bases, V lost 6 bases, and 5 bases had no gene match. This CDR3 has 12 amino acids. The germline V gene encodes CDR1 SQVTM and CDR2 ANQGSEA. In DNA form, the CDR3 reads TGCAGCGTCGGACAGGGAAGGTACGAGCAGTACTTC. Its protein product is CSVGQGRYEQYF.

This chain joins TRBV6-4 and TRBJ2-1, with 11 bases that match TRBD1. This CDR3 spans 15 amino acids. V shed 3 bases, J shed 4 bases, and the junction held 2 bases outside the gene matches. Germline CDR1 is MRHNA and CDR2 is SNTAGT. CDR3 nucleotides: TGTGCCAGCAGTGAAGGACAGGGGGCGTACAATGAGCAGTTCTTC. Protein: CASSEGQGAYNEQFF.

The chain joins TRBV6-1 to TRBJ2-7; D tentatively fits TRBD1 or TRBD2 (5 bases each). Germline V gene lookup returns CDR1 MNHNS and CDR2 SASEGT. This CDR3 spans 14 amino acids. Deletions cut 2 bases from V and 3 bases from J, with 11 bases between. The CDR3 region has the DNA TGTGCCAGCAGTGAACCGGGACGAGACTACGAGCAGTACTTC. It encodes CASSEPGRDYEQYF.

This clone occurred a few times. The chain combines TRBV7-2 with TRBJ2-7; D ambiguous. CDR3 size: 14 residues. The V and J ends lost 6 bases and 0 bases respectively, with 12 bases between them. Per germline, CDR1 SGHTA and CDR2 FQGNSA. The CDR3 protein is CASSFSHDSYEQYF. The CDR3 DNA reads TGTGCCAGCAGTTTTAGCCATGACTCCTACGAGCAGTACTTC.

DNA for the CDR3: TGCAGCGTGGGTGAGCGGGAGGGCCTATTTGTTTACGAGCAGTACTTC. It specifies CSVGEREGLFVYEQYF. This rearrangement joins TRBV29-1 to TRBJ2-7, with 10 bases aligning to TRBD2. Germline V gives CDR1 SQVTM, CDR2 ANQGSEA. There are 16 residues in the CDR3. With 6 bases clipped from V and 4 bases from J, the junction kept 15 bases outside the gene matches.

Regarding this clone: Other DNA sequences in the sample encode the same CDR3. The gene calls are TRBV10-3 and TRBJ2-6; no reliable D call. Per germline, CDR1 ENHRY and CDR2 SYGVKD. The CDR3 spans 16 residues. V was trimmed by 0 bases and J by 1 base, leaving 7 bases between them. DNA for the CDR3: TGTGCCATCAGTGAGTCAAGAAGTTCTGGGGCCAACGTCCTGACTTTC. Its protein product is CAISESRSSGANVLTF.

The CDR3 here is CASGFSRELFF. The CDR3 bases are TGTGCTAGTGGTTTTTCCAGGGAGCTGTTTTTT. The chain carries TRBV12-5 and TRBJ2-2, with D unclear. Trimming pared 3 bases from V and 9 bases from J, leaving 5 bases between. Germline CDR1 is LGHNT and CDR2 is FRNRAP. This CDR3 has 11 residues. Based on the CDR3 plus reference TRBV12-5 and TRBJ2-2, the full variable domain is DARVTQTPRHKVTEMGQEVTMRCQPILGHNTVFWYRQTMMQGLELLAYFRNRAPLDDSGMPKDRFSAEMPDATLATLKIQPSEPRDSAVYFCASGFSRELFFGEGSRLTVL.

The J gene is TRBJ2-7, the V gene TRBV7-9; D may be TRBD1 (6 bases). Trimming took 6 bases from V and 4 from J, leaving 13 bases between them. Germline V CDR1 and CDR2: SEHNR, FQNEAQ (reference sequence). CDR3 length: 13 amino acids. This CDR3 reads CASRHRERYEQYF. CDR3 in DNA: TGTGCCAGCAGACACAGGGAGAGGTACGAGCAGTACTTC.

The chain combines TRBV30 with TRBJ1-5; D not resolved. The germline gives CDR1 GTSNPN, CDR2 SVGIG (reference sequence). The CDR3 runs 15 residues. Trimming took 0 bases from V and 4 from J, leaving 13 bases between them. CDR3 nucleotide sequence: TGTGCCTGGAGTGTACGTTGGGAAATAAATCAGCCCCAGCATTTT. It encodes CAWSVRWEINQPQHF.